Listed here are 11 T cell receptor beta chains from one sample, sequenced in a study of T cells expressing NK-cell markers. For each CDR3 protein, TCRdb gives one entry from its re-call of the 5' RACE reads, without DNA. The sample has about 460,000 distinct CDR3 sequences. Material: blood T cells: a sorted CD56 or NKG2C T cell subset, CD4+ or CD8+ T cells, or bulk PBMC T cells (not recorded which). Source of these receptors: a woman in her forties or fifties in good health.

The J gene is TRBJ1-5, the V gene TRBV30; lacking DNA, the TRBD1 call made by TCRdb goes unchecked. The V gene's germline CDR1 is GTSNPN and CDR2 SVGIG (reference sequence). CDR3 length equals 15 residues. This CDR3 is CAWSPGGRPNQPQHF.

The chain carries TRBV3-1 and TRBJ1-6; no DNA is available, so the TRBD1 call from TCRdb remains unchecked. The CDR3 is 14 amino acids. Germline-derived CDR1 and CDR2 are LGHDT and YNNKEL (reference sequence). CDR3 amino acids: CASSQVTGFSPLHF.

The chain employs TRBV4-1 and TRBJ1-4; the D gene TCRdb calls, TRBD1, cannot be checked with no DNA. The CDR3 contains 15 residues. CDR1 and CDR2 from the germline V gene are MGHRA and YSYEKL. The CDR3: CASSSPGGTNEKLFF.

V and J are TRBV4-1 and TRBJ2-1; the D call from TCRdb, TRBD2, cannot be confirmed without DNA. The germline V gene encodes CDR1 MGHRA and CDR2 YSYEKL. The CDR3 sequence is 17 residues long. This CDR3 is CASSQEAGSSSYNEQFF.

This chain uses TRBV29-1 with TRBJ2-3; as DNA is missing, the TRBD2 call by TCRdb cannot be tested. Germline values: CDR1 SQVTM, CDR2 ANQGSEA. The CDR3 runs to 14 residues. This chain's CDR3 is CSVDGPRPTDTQYF.

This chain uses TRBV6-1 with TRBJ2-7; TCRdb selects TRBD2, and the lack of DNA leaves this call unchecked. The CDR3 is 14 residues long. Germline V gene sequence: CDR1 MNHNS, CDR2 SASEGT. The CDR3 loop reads CASMGGRFGYEQYF.

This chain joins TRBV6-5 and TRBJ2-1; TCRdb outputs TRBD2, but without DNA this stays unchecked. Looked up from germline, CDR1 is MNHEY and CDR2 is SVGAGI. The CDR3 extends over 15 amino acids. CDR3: CASSYSGGDNNEQFF.

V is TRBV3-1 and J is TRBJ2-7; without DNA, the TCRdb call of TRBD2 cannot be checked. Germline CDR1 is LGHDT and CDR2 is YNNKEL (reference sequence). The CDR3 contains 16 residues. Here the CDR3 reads CASSQDRGLAAHEQYF.

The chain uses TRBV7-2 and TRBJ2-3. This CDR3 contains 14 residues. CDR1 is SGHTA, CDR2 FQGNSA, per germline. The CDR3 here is CASSLWGAQKTQYF.

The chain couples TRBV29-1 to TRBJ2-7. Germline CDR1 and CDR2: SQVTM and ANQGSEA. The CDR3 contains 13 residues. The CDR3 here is CSVSAAGSYEQYF.

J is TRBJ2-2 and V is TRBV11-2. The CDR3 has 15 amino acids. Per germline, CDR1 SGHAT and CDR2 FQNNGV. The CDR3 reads CATTSWAWVAGELFF. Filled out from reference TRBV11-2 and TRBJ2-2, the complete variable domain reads EAGVAQSPRYKIIEKRQSVAFWCNPISGHATLYWYQQILGQGPKLLIQFQNNGVVDDSQLPKDRFSAERLKGVDSTLKIQPAKLEDSAVYLCATTSWAWVAGELFFGEGSRLTVL.